This entry lists 22 T cell receptor beta chains sequenced from one sample in a study of early T cells in non-severe SARS-CoV-2 infection. Each CDR3 protein is one row after TCRdb ran MiXCR on the 5' RACE reads. This repertoire shows around 61,000 distinct CDR3 sequences, roughly a tenth found once; its top ten account for roughly 1.7%. The sample taken for sequencing was whole blood. The receptors derive from an adult who was a healthcare worker with PCR-confirmed SARS-CoV-2 infection or an uninfected control (not recorded which).

There are many counts of this clonotype. The genes are TRBV25-1 and TRBJ2-1; 11 bases are a match to TRBD2. The germline V gene has CDR1 MGHDK and CDR2 SYGVNS. Trimming took 4 bases from V and 2 from J; bases not matched to a gene: 10. This CDR3 has 18 amino acids. CDR3 residues: CASSATDGGLAAYNEQFF. The CDR3 region has the DNA TGTGCCAGCAGTGCGACCGACGGGGGACTAGCGGCCTACAATGAGCAGTTCTTC.

Comments on this clonotype: Relative to the germline gene, one junction end is altered; a read error may explain this. CDR3: CNVGLAGGQADTQYF. The CDR3 nucleotides are TGCAACGTTGGACTAGCGGGGGGCCAGGCAGATACGCAGTATTTT. The genes are TRBV29-1 and TRBJ2-3; 14 bases match TRBD2. This CDR3 region has 15 residues. From germline, CDR1 is SQVTM and CDR2 ANQGSEA.

This clonotype was counted at least ten times. CDR3 in amino acids: CASAPDRLAVITYEQYF. In DNA form, the CDR3 reads TGTGCCAGCGCCCCCGACCGACTAGCGGTTATAACCTACGAGCAGTACTTC. This chain connects TRBV2 to TRBJ2-7, with 9 nucleotides matching TRBD2. The V gene end was trimmed by 8 bases and the J gene end by 2 bases; junction bases not matched to a gene: 16. Germline CDR1 and CDR2: SNHLY and FYNNEI. This CDR3 is 17 amino acids long.

This clonotype was seen a handful of times. CDR3: CASSYGLEGDTQYF. The CDR3 bases are TGTGCCAGCAGTTACGGACTAGAAGGAGATACGCAGTATTTT. The chain recombines TRBV6-2 or TRBV6-3 with TRBJ2-3; 7 bases are a match to TRBD2. Germline values: CDR1 MNHEY, CDR2 SVGEGT. J gave up 5 bases and V 2 bases, and 4 bases lay outside the gene matches. The CDR3 sequence is 14 residues long.

This clonotype was counted many times. V usage is TRBV4-3 and J usage is TRBJ2-3; D perhaps matches TRBD1 (5 bases). This CDR3 spans 16 amino acids. Trimming left V 1 base short and J 2 bases short, with 13 bases between. Germline loops: CDR1 LGHNA, CDR2 YSLEER. The CDR3 DNA reads TGCGCCAGCAGCCAAGGGCTATTGACAGCCACAGATACGCAGTATTTT. Residues: CASSQGLLTATDTQYF.

The chain uses TRBV5-4 and TRBJ2-1, with D possibly being TRBD2 (5 bases). CDR1 and CDR2 (germline): SGHNT, YYREEE (reference sequence). CDR3 length equals 15 residues. Trimming took 4 bases from V and 6 from J, leaving 17 bases between them. The CDR3 DNA follows: TGTGCCAGCAGCAAGGAGGTCTTCTCCGGCAATGAGCAGTTCTTC. Protein: CASSKEVFSGNEQFF. The full variable domain, completed using reference TRBV5-4 and TRBJ2-1, is ETGVTQSPTHLIKTRGQQVTLRCSSQSGHNTVSWYQQALGQGPQFIFQYYREEENGRGNFPPRFSGLQFPNYSSELNVNALELDDSALYLCASSKEVFSGNEQFFGPGTRLTVL.

This sequence joins TRBV6-4 and TRBJ2-1, with 8 nucleotides matching TRBD1. The CDR3 has 16 residues. V was clipped by 4 bases and J by 8 bases; unmatched bases: 13. Germline lookup yields CDR1 MRHNA and CDR2 SNTAGT. This chain's CDR3 is CASSAWDRPPGDEQFF. The CDR3 nucleotides read TGTGCCAGCAGTGCCTGGGACAGGCCCCCTGGGGATGAGCAGTTCTTC.

The rearrangement links TRBV6-5 to TRBJ2-3; 14 bases fit TRBD2. CDR1 and CDR2 (germline): MNHEY, SVGAGI. V shed 2 bases, J shed 2 bases, and the junction held 3 bases outside the gene matches. CDR3 length: 17 residues. This CDR3 reads CASSYGGLAGATDTQYF. Written as DNA, the CDR3 is TGTGCCAGCAGTTACGGGGGACTAGCGGGGGCCACAGATACGCAGTATTTT.

In its sample, this clonotype was seen many times. At one end the junction does not follow the germline gene, possibly because of a read error. The chain recombines TRBV7-7 with TRBJ2-3, with D maybe TRBD2 (7 bases). This CDR3 is 14 amino acids long. Germline CDR1 SSHAT, CDR2 FNYEAQ (reference sequence). The CDR3 DNA follows: TGTGCTAGCAGCCCCGGGGGGCGAACAGATACGCAGTATTTT. It yields the protein CASSPGGRTDTQYF.

This clonotype appeared many times. The chain combines TRBV12-3 or TRBV12-4 with TRBJ1-2; maybe TRBD1 (6 bases). This CDR3 is 14 amino acids long. V shed 6 bases and J shed 4 bases, with 15 bases lying between them. The CDR3 spells CASSLTGLGYGYTF. In nucleotides, the CDR3 is TGTGCCAGCAGCCTAACAGGGTTGGGCTATGGCTACACCTTC.

The table lists this clonotype with many counts. J is TRBJ2-3 and V is TRBV6-5; tentative D call: TRBD2 (5 bases). The length of the CDR3 is 18 residues. V was shortened by 2 bases and J by 5 bases, with 23 bases between the two germline ends. The germline gives CDR1 MNHEY, CDR2 SVGAGI. This CDR3 is CASSYRVRGSEWVDTQYF. CDR3 coding DNA: TGTGCCAGCAGTTACAGGGTCCGGGGTAGTGAGTGGGTAGATACGCAGTATTTT.

This chain joins TRBV10-2 and TRBJ2-5; 7 bases agree with TRBD2. Germline loops: CDR1 WSHSY, CDR2 SAAADI. The CDR3 sequence is 15 residues long. V was clipped by 4 bases and J by 1 base; unmatched bases: 6. The chain's CDR3 is CASSVSSGRQETQYF. CDR3 coding DNA: TGCGCCAGCAGTGTCTCTAGCGGACGCCAAGAGACCCAGTACTTC.

In this sample, this clonotype turned up many times. The rearrangement uses TRBV7-3 and TRBJ2-1; perhaps TRBD1 as D (6 bases). Trimming left V 6 bases short and J 5 bases short, with 14 bases between. CDR3 size: 14 residues. Germline assignment: CDR1 SGHTA and CDR2 FQGTGA. The CDR3 here is CASRFTRDNNEQFF. The CDR3 nucleotides read TGTGCCAGCAGATTCACCAGGGACAACAATGAGCAGTTCTTC.

This clonotype was counted at least ten times. DNA of the CDR3: TGCAGTGCCCCGACGACAGTCTCTGGAAACACCATATATTTT. This gives the protein CSAPTTVSGNTIYF. The chain has TRBV20-1 and TRBJ1-3; D is perhaps TRBD1 (5 bases). CDR3 length: 14 residues. CDR1 DFQATT and CDR2 SNEGSKA come from the germline V gene (reference sequence). The V end was cut by 6 bases, the J end by 0 bases, with 12 bases between.

The CDR3 loop reads CASSSRGNTEAFF. Written as DNA, the CDR3 is TGTGCCAGCAGTTCTAGAGGGAACACTGAAGCTTTCTTT. This chain links TRBV6-5 with TRBJ1-1; unclear D gene. The V end was cut by 4 bases, the J end by 1 base, with 7 bases between. This CDR3 contains 13 residues. CDR1 MNHEY and CDR2 SVGAGI come from the germline V gene.

The chain combines TRBV19 with TRBJ1-2, with D possibly matching TRBD1 (6 bases). Trimming left V 9 bases short and J 3 bases short, with 17 bases between. The CDR3 spans 14 residues. Germline CDR1 reads LNHDA; CDR2 reads SQIVND (reference sequence). The CDR3 nucleotides read TGTGCCAGCTCCCCCTGGGACAAGGACTATGGCTACACCTTC. Its protein is CASSPWDKDYGYTF.

The sample holds many counts of this clonotype. The rearrangement uses TRBV12-5 and TRBJ2-3, with D tentatively TRBD1 (6 bases). The germline CDR1 and CDR2 sequences are LGHNT and FRNRAP. This CDR3 is 18 amino acids long. Trimming stripped 3 bases from V and 2 bases from J, with 21 bases between. The chain's CDR3 is CASGFLTPTGTYTDTQYF. The CDR3 DNA reads as TGTGCTAGTGGTTTTTTGACGCCCACAGGGACCTACACAGATACGCAGTATTTT.

This clonotype has a count of ten or more. The rearrangement joins TRBV7-9 to TRBJ2-1, with TRBD2 as a possible D gene (6 bases). This CDR3 region has 19 residues. V lost 4 bases and J 0 bases, leaving 22 bases between the germline ends. CDR1 and CDR2 (germline): SEHNR, FQNEAQ (reference sequence). The CDR3 sequence is CASSSRGSGSPSSYNEQFF. Here the CDR3 DNA reads TGTGCCAGCAGCTCCCGGGGTAGCGGTTCTCCTAGCTCCTACAATGAGCAGTTCTTC.

This clonotype was observed a few times. The gene calls are TRBV29-1 and TRBJ1-4; the match to TRBD1 covers 10 bases. This CDR3 contains 13 residues. The germline V gene encodes CDR1 SQVTM and CDR2 ANQGSEA. J was trimmed by 8 bases and V by 6 bases; bases with no gene match: 6. DNA of the CDR3: TGCAGCGTACGGACAGGGGGAGCCGAAAAACTGTTTTTT. It is translated as CSVRTGGAEKLFF.

This clonotype was observed a few times. The V and J genes are TRBV6-5 and TRBJ1-1; a weak D match, TRBD1 (6 bases). The CDR3 length is 14 residues. Germline V gene sequence: CDR1 MNHEY, CDR2 SVGAGI. Trimming pared 8 bases from V and 1 base from J, leaving 14 bases between. CDR3 residues: CASYRDTSNTEAFF. CDR3 DNA: TGTGCCAGCTATAGGGACACCTCGAACACTGAAGCTTTCTTT.

This chain links TRBV2 with TRBJ2-5, with 9 bases aligning to TRBD1. V shed 7 bases and J 6 bases; nucleotides not matched to a gene: 9. CDR1 is SNHLY and CDR2 is FYNNEI in the germline V gene. There are 14 residues in the CDR3. CDR3 amino acids: CASTRTGASKTQYF. In DNA form, the CDR3 reads TGTGCCAGCACAAGGACAGGGGCCAGCAAGACCCAGTACTTC.

This clonotype was detected ten times or more. The rearrangement links TRBV6-5 to TRBJ2-7; a possible D gene is TRBD2 (6 bases). The CDR3 extends over 16 amino acids. V was cut by 3 bases and J by 3 bases, with 18 bases left in between. Looked up from germline, CDR1 is MNHEY and CDR2 is SVGAGI. Here the CDR3 reads CASSYGGSRRRYEQYF. CDR3 nucleotides: TGTGCCAGCAGTTATGGGGGGAGCCGCCGGCGCTACGAGCAGTACTTC.